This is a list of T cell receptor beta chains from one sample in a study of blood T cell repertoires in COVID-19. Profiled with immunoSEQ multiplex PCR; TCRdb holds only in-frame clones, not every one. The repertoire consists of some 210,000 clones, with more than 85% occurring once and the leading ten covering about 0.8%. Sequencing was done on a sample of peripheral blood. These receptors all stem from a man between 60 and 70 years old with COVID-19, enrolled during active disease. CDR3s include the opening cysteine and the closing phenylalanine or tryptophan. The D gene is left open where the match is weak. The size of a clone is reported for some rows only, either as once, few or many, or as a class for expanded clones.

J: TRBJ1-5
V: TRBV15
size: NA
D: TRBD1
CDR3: CATSRGQGQAQPQHF
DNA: TGTGCCACCAGCAGAGGACAGGGACAGGCTCAGCCCCAGCATTTT

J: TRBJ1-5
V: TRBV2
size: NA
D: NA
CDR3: CASSERVSAQPQHF
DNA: TGTGCCAGCAGTGAGAGGGTGTCCGCTCAGCCCCAGCATTTT

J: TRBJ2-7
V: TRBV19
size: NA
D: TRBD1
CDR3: CASSGPGQGMKEQYF
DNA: TGTGCCAGTAGTGGGCCCGGACAGGGAATGAAGGAGCAGTACTTC

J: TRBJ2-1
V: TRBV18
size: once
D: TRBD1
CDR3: CASSEDRGLLNEQFF
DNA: TGTGCCAGCTCAGAGGACAGGGGGCTTCTCAATGAGCAGTTCTTC

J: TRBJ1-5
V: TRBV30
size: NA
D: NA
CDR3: CAWSGQGDQPQHF
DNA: TGTGCCTGGAGTGGGCAGGGTGATCAGCCCCAGCATTTT

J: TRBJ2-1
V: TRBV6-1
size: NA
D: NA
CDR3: CASSETAPLNYNEQFF
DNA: TGTGCCAGCAGTGAAACTGCACCGTTGAACTACAATGAGCAGTTCTTC

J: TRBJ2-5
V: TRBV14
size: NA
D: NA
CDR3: CASSQDRAGMETQYF
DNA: TGTGCCAGCAGCCAAGATCGGGCAGGGATGGAGACCCAGTACTTC

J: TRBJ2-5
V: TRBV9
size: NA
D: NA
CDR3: CASSATLQETQYF
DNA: TGTGCCAGCAGCGCGACACTTCAAGAGACCCAGTACTTC

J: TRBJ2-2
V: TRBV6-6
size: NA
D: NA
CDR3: CASSYPGGGELFF
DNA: TGTGCCAGCAGTTACCCCGGTGGCGGGGAGCTGTTTTTT

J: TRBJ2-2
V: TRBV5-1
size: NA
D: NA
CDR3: CASSPEGTGELFF
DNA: TGCGCCAGCAGCCCGGAGGGCACCGGGGAGCTGTTTTTT

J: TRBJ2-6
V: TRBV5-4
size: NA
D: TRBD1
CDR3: CASSPMTGYTGANVLTF
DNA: TGTGCCAGCAGCCCTATGACAGGGTATACTGGGGCCAACGTCCTGACTTTC

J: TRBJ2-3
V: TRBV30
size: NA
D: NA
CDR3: CAWSVLVGLASHTQYF
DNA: TGTGCCTGGAGTGTACTGGTGGGACTGGCCTCCCATACGCAGTATTTT

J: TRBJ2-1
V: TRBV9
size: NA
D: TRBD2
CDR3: CASSLSGLAGVNEQFF
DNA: TGTGCCAGCAGCTTGTCGGGACTAGCGGGAGTTAATGAGCAGTTCTTC

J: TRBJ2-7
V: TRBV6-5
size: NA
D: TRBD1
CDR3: CASSYGQGLYEQYF
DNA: TGTGCCAGCAGTTACGGACAGGGACTCTACGAGCAGTACTTC

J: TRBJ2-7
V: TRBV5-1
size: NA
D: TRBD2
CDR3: CASSPRTSGLHYEQYF
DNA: TGCGCCAGCAGCCCCAGGACTAGCGGGCTACATTACGAGCAGTACTTC

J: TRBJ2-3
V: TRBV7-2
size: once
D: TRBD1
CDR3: CASSIIGQGPDTQYF
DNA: TGTGCCAGCAGCATAATAGGACAGGGGCCAGATACGCAGTATTTT

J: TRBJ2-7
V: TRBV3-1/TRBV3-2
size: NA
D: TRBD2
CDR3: CASSQGGGYEQYF
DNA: TGTGCCAGCAGCCAAGGCGGGGGCTACGAGCAGTACTTC

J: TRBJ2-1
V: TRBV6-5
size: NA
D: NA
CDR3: CASTRLLMDYNEQFF
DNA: TGTGCCAGCACCAGGCTACTCATGGACTACAATGAGCAGTTCTTC

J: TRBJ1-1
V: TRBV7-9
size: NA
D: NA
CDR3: CASSLSQQNTEAFF
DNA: TGTGCCAGCAGCTTATCACAGCAGAACACTGAAGCTTTCTTT

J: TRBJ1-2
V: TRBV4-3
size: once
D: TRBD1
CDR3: CASSQQGQGVGYTF
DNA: TGCGCCAGCAGCCAGCAGGGACAGGGGGTTGGCTACACCTTC

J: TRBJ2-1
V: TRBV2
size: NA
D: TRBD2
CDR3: CASSERLAGEQFF
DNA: TGTGCCAGCAGTGAAAGGCTAGCGGGTGAGCAGTTCTTC

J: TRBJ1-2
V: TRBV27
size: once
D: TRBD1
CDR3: CASSSFRQGHYGYTF
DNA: TGTGCCAGCAGTTCCTTTCGACAGGGCCACTATGGCTACACCTTC

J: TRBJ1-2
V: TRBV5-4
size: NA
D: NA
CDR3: CASSSGGDKHYGYTF
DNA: TGTGCCAGCAGCTCGGGGGGAGACAAGCACTATGGCTACACCTTC

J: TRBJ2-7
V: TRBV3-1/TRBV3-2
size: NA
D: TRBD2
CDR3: CASSQGAGGPAYEQYF
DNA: TGTGCCAGCAGCCAAGGCGCGGGGGGGCCGGCCTACGAGCAGTACTTC

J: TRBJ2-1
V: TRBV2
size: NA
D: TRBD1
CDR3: CASNRGEYNEQFF
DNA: TGTGCCAGCAACAGGGGCGAATACAATGAGCAGTTCTTC

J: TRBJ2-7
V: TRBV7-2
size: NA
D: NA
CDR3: CASSYYTTYEQYF
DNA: TGTGCCAGCAGCTACTATACGACCTACGAGCAGTACTTC

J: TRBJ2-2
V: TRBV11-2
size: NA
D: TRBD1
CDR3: CASSLEGTGSGELFF
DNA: TGTGCCAGCAGCTTAGAGGGGACAGGGAGCGGGGAGCTGTTTTTT

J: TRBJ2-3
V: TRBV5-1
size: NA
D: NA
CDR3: CASSGRAGSTDTQYF
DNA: TGCGCCAGCAGCGGACGGGCGGGATCCACAGATACGCAGTATTTT

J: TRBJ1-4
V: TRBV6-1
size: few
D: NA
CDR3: CASSERAGYPTNEKLFF
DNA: TGTGCCAGCAGTGAAAGGGCGGGTTACCCAACTAATGAAAAACTGTTTTTT

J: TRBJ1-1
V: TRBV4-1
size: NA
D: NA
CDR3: CASSQDSGPGRRMNTEAFF
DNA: TGCGCCAGCAGCCAAGATTCGGGCCCCGGGAGACGTATGAACACTGAAGCTTTCTTT

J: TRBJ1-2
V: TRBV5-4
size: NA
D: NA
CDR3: CASSFFDSPYYGYTF
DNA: TGTGCCAGCAGCTTTTTTGACAGCCCATACTATGGCTACACCTTC

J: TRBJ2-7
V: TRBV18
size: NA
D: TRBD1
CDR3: CASSPRGGDSYEQYF
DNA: TGTGCCAGCTCACCAAGAGGGGGCGATTCCTACGAGCAGTACTTC

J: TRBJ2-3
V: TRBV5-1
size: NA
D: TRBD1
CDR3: CASSSRDRGTDTQYF
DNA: TGCGCCAGCAGCTCCCGGGACAGGGGAACAGATACGCAGTATTTT

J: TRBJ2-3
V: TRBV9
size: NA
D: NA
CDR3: CASSTRGNTDTQYF
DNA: TGTGCCAGCAGCACCCGGGGGAATACAGATACGCAGTATTTT

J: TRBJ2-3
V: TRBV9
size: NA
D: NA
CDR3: CASSVTAGRGTDTQYF
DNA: TGTGCCAGCAGCGTAACCGCAGGGCGCGGCACAGATACGCAGTATTTT

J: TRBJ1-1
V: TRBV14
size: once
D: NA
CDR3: CASQQAAGLSNTEAFF
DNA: TGTGCCAGCCAACAAGCAGCGGGGCTTTCAAACACTGAAGCTTTCTTT

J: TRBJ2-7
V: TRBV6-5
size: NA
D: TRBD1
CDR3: CATSRDRGYEQYF
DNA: TGTGCCACCTCCCGGGACAGAGGCTACGAGCAGTACTTC

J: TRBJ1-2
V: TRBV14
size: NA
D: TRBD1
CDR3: CASSQDVPGQGVNFYGYTF
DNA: TGTGCCAGCAGCCAAGATGTCCCGGGCCAGGGGGTGAACTTCTATGGCTACACCTTC

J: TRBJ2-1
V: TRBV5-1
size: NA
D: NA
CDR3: CASSGGARYNEQFF
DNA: TGCGCCAGCAGTGGCGGGGCCCGGTACAATGAGCAGTTCTTC

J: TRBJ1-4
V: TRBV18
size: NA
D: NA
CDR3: CASSPRQATNEKLFF
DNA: TGTGCCAGCTCACCGCGACAGGCAACTAATGAAAAACTGTTTTTT

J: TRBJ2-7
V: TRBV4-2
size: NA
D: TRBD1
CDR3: CASSRSQGAYSTYEQYF
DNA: TGTGCCAGCAGCCGAAGTCAGGGGGCGTATTCGACCTACGAGCAGTACTTC

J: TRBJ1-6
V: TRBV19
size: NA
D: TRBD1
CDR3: CASADDRASPLHF
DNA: TGTGCCAGTGCGGATGACAGGGCGTCACCCCTCCACTTT

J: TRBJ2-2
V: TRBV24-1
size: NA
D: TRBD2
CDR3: CAPGGGLKSANTGELFF
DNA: TGTGCCCCCGGGGGGGGACTCAAAAGCGCGAACACCGGGGAGCTGTTTTTT

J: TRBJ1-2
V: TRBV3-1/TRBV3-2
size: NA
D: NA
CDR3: CASSPGTVGGYTF
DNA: TGTGCCAGCAGCCCCGGTACGGTCGGGGGCTACACCTTC

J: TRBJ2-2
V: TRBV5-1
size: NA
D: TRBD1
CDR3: CASNTGDTGELFF
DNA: TGCGCCAGCAACACAGGGGACACCGGGGAGCTGTTTTTT

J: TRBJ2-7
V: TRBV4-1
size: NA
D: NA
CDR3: CASSQLSPGWGNGYEQYF
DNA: TGCGCCAGCAGCCAATTGTCCCCGGGGTGGGGAAACGGCTACGAGCAGTACTTC

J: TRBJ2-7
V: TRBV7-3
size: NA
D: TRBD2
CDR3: CASSSTSGGIYEQYF
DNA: TGTGCCAGCAGCTCCACTAGCGGGGGTATCTACGAGCAGTACTTC

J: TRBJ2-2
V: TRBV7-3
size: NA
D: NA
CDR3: CASSSTPTGNLGSGELFF
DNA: TGTGCCAGCAGCTCGACCCCTACAGGGAACCTTGGCTCCGGGGAGCTGTTTTTT

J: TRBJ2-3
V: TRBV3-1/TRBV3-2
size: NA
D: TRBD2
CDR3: CASRPRGTTDTQYF
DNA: TGTGCCAGCAGACCGCGGGGGACCACAGATACGCAGTATTTT

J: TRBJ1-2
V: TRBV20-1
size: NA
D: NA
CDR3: CSASSRGGYGYTF
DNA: TGCAGTGCTAGTTCCCGGGGGGGGTATGGCTACACCTTC

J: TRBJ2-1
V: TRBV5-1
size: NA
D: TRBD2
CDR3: CASSLVTSGRASLNEQFF
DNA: TGCGCCAGCAGCTTGGTTACTAGCGGGAGGGCCTCATTAAATGAGCAGTTCTTC

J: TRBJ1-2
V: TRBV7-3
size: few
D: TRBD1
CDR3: CASSPGQGINYGYTF
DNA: TGTGCCAGCAGCCCCGGACAGGGTATCAACTATGGCTACACCTTC